Listed here is a single TCR beta chain. No antigen is known for it. Use of 60 Vbeta and 13 Jbeta primers characterized the PCR. The assay was immunoSEQ multiplex PCR, and TCRdb's table has in-frame clones only and misses some. The sample carries 150,000 to 200,000 clones, about 90% recorded once. This specimen comes from a study of cytomegalovirus exposure and HLA in healthy donors. CDR1 is SNHLY and CDR2 is FYNNEI in the germline V gene. The CDR3 is made up of 13 amino acids. Study results and limitations: Within the data, a cluster of highly shared sequence variants was likely a sequencing artifact.

The chain recombines TRBV2 with TRBJ2-5; TRBD2 matches 8 bases. The last part of the DNA fits TRBJ2-7 better; the J call may be wrong. The TCR comes from a boy between 2 and 10 years old in good health and CMV-seronegative. Sequencing was done on a sample of PBMCs. The CDR3: CASVAGGPYEQYF. The CDR3 DNA follows: TGTGCCAGCGTTGCGGGAGGTCCCTACGAGCAGTACTTC.